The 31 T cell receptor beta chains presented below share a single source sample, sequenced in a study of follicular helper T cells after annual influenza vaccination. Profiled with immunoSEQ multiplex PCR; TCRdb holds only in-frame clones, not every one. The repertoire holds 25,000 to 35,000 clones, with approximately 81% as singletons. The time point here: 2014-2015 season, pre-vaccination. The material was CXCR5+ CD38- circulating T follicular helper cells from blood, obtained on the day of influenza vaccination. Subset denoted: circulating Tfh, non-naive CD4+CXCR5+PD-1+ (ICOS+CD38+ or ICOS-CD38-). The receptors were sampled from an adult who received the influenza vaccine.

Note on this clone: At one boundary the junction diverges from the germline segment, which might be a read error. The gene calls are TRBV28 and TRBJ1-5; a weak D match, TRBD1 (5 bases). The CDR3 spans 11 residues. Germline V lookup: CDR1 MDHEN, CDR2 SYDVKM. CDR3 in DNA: TGTGCCAGCAGCTCCGGGCAGCGGGGGTATTTT. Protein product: CASSSGQRGYF.

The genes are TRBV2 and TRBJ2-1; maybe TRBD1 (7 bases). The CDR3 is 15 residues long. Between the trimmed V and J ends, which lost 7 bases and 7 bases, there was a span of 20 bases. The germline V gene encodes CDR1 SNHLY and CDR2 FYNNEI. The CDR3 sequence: CASTTRGAGKNEQFF. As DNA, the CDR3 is TGTGCCAGCACCACCAGGGGGGCGGGGAAAAATGAGCAGTTCTTC.

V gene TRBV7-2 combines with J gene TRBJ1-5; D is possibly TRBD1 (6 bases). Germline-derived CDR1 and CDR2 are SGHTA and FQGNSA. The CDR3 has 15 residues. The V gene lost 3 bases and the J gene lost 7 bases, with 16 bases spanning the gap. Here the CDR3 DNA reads TGTGCCAGCAGCTTCAGCGGGGGGGCAGGGCAGCCCCAGCATTTT. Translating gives CASSFSGGAGQPQHF.

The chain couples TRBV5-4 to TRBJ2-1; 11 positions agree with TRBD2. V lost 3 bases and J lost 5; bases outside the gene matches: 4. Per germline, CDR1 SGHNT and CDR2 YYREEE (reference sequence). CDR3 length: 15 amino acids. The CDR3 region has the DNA TGTGCCAGCAGCTCCGGGACTAGCGGAAACAATGAGCAGTTCTTC. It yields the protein CASSSGTSGNNEQFF.

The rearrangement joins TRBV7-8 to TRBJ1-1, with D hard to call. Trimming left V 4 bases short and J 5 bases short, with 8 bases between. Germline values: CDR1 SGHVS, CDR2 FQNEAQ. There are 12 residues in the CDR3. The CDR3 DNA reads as TGTGCCAGCAGCTCTCCGGGAACTGAAGCTTTCTTT. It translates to CASSSPGTEAFF.

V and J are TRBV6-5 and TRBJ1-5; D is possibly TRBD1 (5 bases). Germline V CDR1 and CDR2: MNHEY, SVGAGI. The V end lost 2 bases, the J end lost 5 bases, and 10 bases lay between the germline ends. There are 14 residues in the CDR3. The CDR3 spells CASSYTQGDQPQHF. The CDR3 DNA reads TGTGCCAGCAGTTACACCCAGGGCGATCAGCCCCAGCATTTT.

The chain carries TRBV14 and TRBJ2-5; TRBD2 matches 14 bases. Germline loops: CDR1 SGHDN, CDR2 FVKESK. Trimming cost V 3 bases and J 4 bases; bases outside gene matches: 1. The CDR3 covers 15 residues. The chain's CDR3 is CASSQGLAGVETQYF. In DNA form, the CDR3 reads TGTGCCAGCAGCCAGGGACTAGCGGGAGTAGAGACCCAGTACTTC.

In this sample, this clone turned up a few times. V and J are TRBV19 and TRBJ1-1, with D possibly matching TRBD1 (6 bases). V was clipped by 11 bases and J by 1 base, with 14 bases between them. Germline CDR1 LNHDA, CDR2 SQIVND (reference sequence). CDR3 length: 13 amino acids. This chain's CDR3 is CASEDRQNTEAFF. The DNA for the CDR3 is TGTGCCTCAGAGGACAGACAGAACACTGAAGCTTTCTTT.

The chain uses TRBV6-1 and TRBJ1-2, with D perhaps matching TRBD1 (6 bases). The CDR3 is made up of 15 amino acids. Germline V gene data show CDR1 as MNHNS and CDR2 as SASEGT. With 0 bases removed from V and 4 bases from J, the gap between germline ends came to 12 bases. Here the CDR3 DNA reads TGTGCCAGCAGTGAAGCCCCGGGGGGCATCTATGGCTACACCTTC. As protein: CASSEAPGGIYGYTF.

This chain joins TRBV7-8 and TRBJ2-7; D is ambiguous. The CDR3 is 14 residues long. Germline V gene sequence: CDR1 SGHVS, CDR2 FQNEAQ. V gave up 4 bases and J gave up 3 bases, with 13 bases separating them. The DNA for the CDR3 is TGTGCCAGCAGCTCCCTCGCAGGCAACTACGAGCAGTACTTC. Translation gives CASSSLAGNYEQYF.

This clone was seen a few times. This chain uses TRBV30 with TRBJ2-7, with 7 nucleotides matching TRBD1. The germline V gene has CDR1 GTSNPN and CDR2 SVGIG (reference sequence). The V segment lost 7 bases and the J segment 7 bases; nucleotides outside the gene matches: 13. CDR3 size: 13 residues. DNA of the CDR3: TGTGCCTCCCAATACAGGGGCGGGTTAGAGCAGTACTTC. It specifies CASQYRGGLEQYF.

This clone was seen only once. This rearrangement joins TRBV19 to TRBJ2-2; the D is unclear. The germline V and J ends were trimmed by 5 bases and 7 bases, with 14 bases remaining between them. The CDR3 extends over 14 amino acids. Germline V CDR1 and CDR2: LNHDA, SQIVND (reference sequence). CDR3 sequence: CASSSAGSDGELFF. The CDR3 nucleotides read TGTGCCAGTAGTTCGGCAGGTAGTGACGGGGAGCTGTTTTTT.

Here the CDR3 DNA reads TGTGCCAGCAGCTTCCAGGGAAGTGGAAACACCATATATTTT. This sequence encodes CASSFQGSGNTIYF. The chain recombines TRBV5-5 with TRBJ1-3, with D possibly TRBD1 on 5 matching bases. Trimming took 2 bases from V and 3 from J, leaving 9 bases between them. The germline CDR1 and CDR2 sequences are SGHKS and YYEKEE (reference sequence). The CDR3 has 14 amino acids. The full variable domain, rest sourced from reference TRBV5-5 and TRBJ1-3, is DAGVTQSPTHLIKTRGQQVTLRCSPISGHKSVSWYQQVLGQGPQFIFQYYEKEERGRGNFPDRFSARQFPNYSSELNVNALLLGDSALYLCASSFQGSGNTIYFGEGSWLTVV.

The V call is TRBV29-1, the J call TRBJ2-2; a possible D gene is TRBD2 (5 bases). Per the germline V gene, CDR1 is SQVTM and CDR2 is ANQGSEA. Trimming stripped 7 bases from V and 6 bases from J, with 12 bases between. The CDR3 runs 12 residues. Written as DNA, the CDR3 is TGCAGCGCCGGGAAGCTCGCCGGGGAGCTGTTTTTT. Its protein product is CSAGKLAGELFF.

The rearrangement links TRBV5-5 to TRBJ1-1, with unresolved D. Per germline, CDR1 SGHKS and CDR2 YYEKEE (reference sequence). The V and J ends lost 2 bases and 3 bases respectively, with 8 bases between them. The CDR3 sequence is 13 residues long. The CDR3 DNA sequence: TGTGCCAGCAGCTTAAGTAGTGACACTGAAGCTTTCTTT. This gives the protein CASSLSSDTEAFF.

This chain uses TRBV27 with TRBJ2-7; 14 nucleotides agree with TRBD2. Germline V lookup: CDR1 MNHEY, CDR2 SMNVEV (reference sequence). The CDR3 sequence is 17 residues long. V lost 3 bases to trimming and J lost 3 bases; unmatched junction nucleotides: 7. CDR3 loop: CASSLTTSGGENYEQYF. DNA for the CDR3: TGTGCCAGCAGTTTGACGACTAGCGGGGGGGAAAACTACGAGCAGTACTTC.

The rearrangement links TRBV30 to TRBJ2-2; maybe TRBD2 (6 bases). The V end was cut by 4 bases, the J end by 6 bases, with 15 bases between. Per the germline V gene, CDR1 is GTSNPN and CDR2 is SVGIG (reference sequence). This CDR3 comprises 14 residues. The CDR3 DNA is TGTGCCTGGAAGAGAGTTAGCGGCGCCGGGGAGCTGTTTTTT. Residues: CAWKRVSGAGELFF.

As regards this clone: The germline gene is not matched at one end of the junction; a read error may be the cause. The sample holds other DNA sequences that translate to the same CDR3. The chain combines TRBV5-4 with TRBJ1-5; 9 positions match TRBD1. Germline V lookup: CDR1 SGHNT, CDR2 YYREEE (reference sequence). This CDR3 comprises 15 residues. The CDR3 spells CATQAGTGSNQPQHF. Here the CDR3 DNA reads TGCGCCACCCAAGCCGGGACAGGGTCCAATCAGCCCCAGCATTTT.

DNA of the CDR3: TGTGCCAGCAGCCAAGACTCCGGGACAGAAAGCAACGAGCAGTACTTC. It yields the protein CASSQDSGTESNEQYF. This chain joins TRBV4-2 and TRBJ2-7; TRBD1 matches at 7 bases. Germline values: CDR1 LGHNA, CDR2 YNFKEQ. The CDR3 sequence is 16 residues long. V shed 0 bases, J shed 5 bases, and the junction held 10 bases outside the gene matches.

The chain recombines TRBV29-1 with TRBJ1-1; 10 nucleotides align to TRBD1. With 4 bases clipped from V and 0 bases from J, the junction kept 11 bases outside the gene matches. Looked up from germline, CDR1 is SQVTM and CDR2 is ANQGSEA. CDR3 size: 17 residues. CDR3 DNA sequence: TGCAGCGTTGCCCGTCGGGGGACAGGGGTTATGAACACTGAAGCTTTCTTT. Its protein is CSVARRGTGVMNTEAFF.

CDR3 protein: CASRRGEGGSPLHF. The CDR3 region has the DNA TGTGCCAGCAGAAGGGGGGAGGGGGGCTCACCCCTCCACTTT. The J gene is TRBJ1-6, the V gene TRBV2; D is possibly TRBD1 (6 bases). The V end was cut by 6 bases, the J end by 10 bases, with 16 bases between. The germline gives CDR1 SNHLY, CDR2 FYNNEI. This CDR3 is built from 14 residues. Filled out from reference TRBV2 and TRBJ1-6, the complete variable domain reads EPEVTQTPSHQVTQMGQEVILRCVPISNHLYFYWYRQILGQKVEFLVSFYNNEISEKSEIFDDQFSVERPDGSNFTLKIRSTKLEDSAMYFCASRRGEGGSPLHFGNGTRLTVT.

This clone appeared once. The CDR3 DNA sequence: TGTGCCACCAGCGATCGACAGGAACTATCCTATGGCTACACCTTC. Its translation: CATSDRQELSYGYTF. The chain carries TRBV15 and TRBJ1-2; TRBD1 might be the D (6 bases). The V gene's germline CDR1 is LNHNV and CDR2 YYDKDF (reference sequence). This CDR3 spans 15 amino acids. Trimming pared 5 bases from V and 4 bases from J, leaving 17 bases between. Filled out from reference TRBV15 and TRBJ1-2, the complete variable domain reads DAMVIQNPRYQVTQFGKPVTLSCSQTLNHNVMYWYQQKSSQAPKLLFHYYDKDFNNEADTPDNFQSRRPNTSFCFLDIRSPGLGDTAMYLCATSDRQELSYGYTFGSGTRLTVV.

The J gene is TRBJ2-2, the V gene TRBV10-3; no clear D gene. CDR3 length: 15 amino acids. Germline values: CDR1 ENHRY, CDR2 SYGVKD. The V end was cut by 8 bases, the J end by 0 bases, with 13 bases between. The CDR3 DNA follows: TGTGCCATCTACAATGCGGTAGCGAACACCGGGGAGCTGTTTTTT. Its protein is CAIYNAVANTGELFF.

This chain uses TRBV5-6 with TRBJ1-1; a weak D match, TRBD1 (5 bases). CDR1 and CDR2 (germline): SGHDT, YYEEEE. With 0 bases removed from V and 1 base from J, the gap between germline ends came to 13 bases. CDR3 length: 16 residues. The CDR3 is CASSLAQGNWNTEAFF. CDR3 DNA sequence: TGTGCCAGCAGCTTGGCTCAGGGAAATTGGAACACTGAAGCTTTCTTT. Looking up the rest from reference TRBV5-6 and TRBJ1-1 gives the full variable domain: DAGVTQSPTHLIKTRGQQVTLRCSPKSGHDTVSWYQQALGQGPQFIFQYYEEEERQRGNFPDRFSGHQFPNYSSELNVNALLLGDSALYLCASSLAQGNWNTEAFFGQGTRLTVV.

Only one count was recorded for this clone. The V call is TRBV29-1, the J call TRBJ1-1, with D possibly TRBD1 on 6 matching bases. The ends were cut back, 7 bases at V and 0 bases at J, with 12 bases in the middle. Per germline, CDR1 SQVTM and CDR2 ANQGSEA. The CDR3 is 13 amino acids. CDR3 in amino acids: CSGGQQMNTEAFF. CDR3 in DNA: TGCAGCGGAGGACAGCAAATGAACACTGAAGCTTTCTTT.

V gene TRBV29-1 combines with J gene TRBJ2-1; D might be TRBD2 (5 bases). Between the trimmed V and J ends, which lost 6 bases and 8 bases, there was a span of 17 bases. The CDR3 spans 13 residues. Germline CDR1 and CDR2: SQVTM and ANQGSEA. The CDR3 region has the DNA TGCAGCGTCCGGCTGGACTGGAGCGATGAGCAGTTCTTC. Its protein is CSVRLDWSDEQFF.

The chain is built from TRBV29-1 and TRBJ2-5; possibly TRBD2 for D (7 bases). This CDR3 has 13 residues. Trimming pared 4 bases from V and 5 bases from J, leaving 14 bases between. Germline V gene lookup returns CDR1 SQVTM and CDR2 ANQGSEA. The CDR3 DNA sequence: TGCAGCGTTGCTTCGGGGGGCTCGGAGACCCAGTACTTC. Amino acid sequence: CSVASGGSETQYF.

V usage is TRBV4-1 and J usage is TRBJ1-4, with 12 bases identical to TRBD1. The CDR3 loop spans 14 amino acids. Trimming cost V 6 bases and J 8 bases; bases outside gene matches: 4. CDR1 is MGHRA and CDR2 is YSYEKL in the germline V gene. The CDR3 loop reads CASSLGTGGEKLFF. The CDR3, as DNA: TGCGCCAGCAGTCTCGGGACAGGGGGCGAAAAACTGTTTTTT.

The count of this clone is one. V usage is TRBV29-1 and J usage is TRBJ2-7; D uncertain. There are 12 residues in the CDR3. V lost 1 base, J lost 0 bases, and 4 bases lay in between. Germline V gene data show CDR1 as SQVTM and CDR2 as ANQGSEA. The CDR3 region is CSVEGASYEQYF. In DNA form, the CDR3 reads TGCAGCGTTGAAGGAGCCTCCTACGAGCAGTACTTC.

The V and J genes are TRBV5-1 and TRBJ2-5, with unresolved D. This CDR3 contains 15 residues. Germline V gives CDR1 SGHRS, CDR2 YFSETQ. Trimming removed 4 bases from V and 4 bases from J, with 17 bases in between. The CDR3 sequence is CASSPAASDVETQYF. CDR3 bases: TGCGCCAGCAGCCCCGCGGCATCGGATGTAGAGACCCAGTACTTC. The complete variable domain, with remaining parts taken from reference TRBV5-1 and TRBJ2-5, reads KAGVTQTPRYLIKTRGQQVTLSCSPISGHRSVSWYQQTPGQGLQFLFEYFSETQRNKGNFPGRFSGRQFSNSRSEMNVSTLELGDSALYLCASSPAASDVETQYFGPGTRLLVL.

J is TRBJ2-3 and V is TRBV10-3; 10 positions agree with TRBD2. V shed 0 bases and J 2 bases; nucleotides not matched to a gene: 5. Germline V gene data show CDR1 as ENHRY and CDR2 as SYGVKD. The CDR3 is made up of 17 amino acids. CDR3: CAISESVTSGATDTQYF. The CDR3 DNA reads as TGTGCCATCAGTGAGTCTGTTACTAGCGGGGCCACAGATACGCAGTATTTT.